The sequence of this TCR beta chain was determined in a study of cytomegalovirus exposure and HLA in healthy donors. Study-level results: High specificity and sensitivity for cytomegalovirus status were reported for the classifier. Several V segments, TRBV6-2 and TRBV6-3 among them, could not be told apart and were dropped.

From germline, CDR1 is SGHAT and CDR2 FQNNGV. The CDR3 is 14 amino acids. Deletions cut 0 bases from V and 3 bases from J, with 6 bases between. About this clone: Its antigen is unknown.

PCR involved 60 Vbeta and 13 Jbeta primers. TCRdb's copy holds only in-frame clones and misses some; the assay was immunoSEQ multiplex PCR. The sample has 130,000 or so clones. This rearrangement joins TRBV11-2 to TRBJ1-5; unclear D gene. This receptor was taken from a woman in her 40s in good health and CMV-seronegative. Sequences were obtained from PBMCs. CDR3 sequence: CASSLEVDNQPQHF. In nucleotides, the CDR3 is TGTGCCAGCAGCTTAGAGGTAGACAATCAGCCCCAGCATTTT.